The rows below give T cell receptor beta chains drawn from one sample of a study of T cell repertoires in cytomegalovirus infection. These receptors have no identified antigens. One entry per CDR3 protein, called by TCRdb with MiXCR from the reads. The sample yields around 300,000 distinct CDR3 sequences, approximately 22% seen once. The sample was cultured PBMCs, taken from culture after CMV antigen stimulation. The receptor source for this set is a human donor in good health (CMV status not recorded). Some clones in this sample may be carry-over from other donors' samples. CDR3s include the opening cysteine and the closing phenylalanine or tryptophan. Fields, in order: clone size, D gene, J gene, V gene, CDR3 DNA, CDR3 protein. D genes are given only for firm matches. Not all rows give a size; the values are once, few, many and, for expanded clones, a class.

size: NA; D: NA; J: TRBJ1-1; V: TRBV6-1; DNA: TGTGCCAGCAGCACCCTGGGGGTTATGAACACTGAAGCTTTCTTT; CDR3: CASSTLGVMNTEAFF
size: NA; D: NA; J: TRBJ1-2; V: TRBV18; DNA: TGTGCCAGCTCACCGATGGGGGTATCAGATGGCTACACCTTC; CDR3: CASSPMGVSDGYTF
size: NA; D: NA; J: TRBJ1-1; V: TRBV13; DNA: TGTGCCAGCAGCTCAACTCAGACAGGGAACACTGAAGCTTTCTTT; CDR3: CASSSTQTGNTEAFF
size: NA; D: NA; J: TRBJ1-5; V: TRBV7-8; DNA: TGTGCCAGCAGCCGTACAGGGAAGGCGGATCAGCCCCAGCATTTT; CDR3: CASSRTGKADQPQHF
size: many; D: NA; J: TRBJ2-2; V: TRBV7-2; DNA: TGTGCCAGCAGCTACGACACCGGGGAGCTGTTTTTT; CDR3: CASSYDTGELFF
size: many; D: NA; J: TRBJ1-5; V: TRBV7-2; DNA: TGTGCCAGCAGCCTCTGGCACGGGAATATCAATCAGCCCCAGCATTTT; CDR3: CASSLWHGNINQPQHF
size: many; D: NA; J: TRBJ1-5; V: TRBV7-2; DNA: TGTGCCAGCAGCACGCGGGACACAGATCAGCCCCAGCATTTT; CDR3: CASSTRDTDQPQHF
size: NA; D: TRBD2; J: TRBJ2-1; V: TRBV4-3; DNA: TGCGCCAGCAGCCAAGCTAGCGGGGGCTCTTACAATGAGCAGTTCTTC; CDR3: CASSQASGGSYNEQFF
size: few; D: TRBD1; J: TRBJ1-1; V: TRBV7-6; DNA: TGTGCCAGCAGCTCGCGGACAGGCCGAACTGAAGCTTTCTTT; CDR3: CASSSRTGRTEAFF
size: NA; D: TRBD2; J: TRBJ2-1; V: TRBV11-2; DNA: TGTGCCAGCAGCGGGGCGGGAGTCGGGGGCAATGAGCAGTTCTTC; CDR3: CASSGAGVGGNEQFF
size: many; D: NA; J: TRBJ2-1; V: TRBV6-5; DNA: TGTGCCAGCAGTTACTCGAGGTACAATGAGCAGTTCTTC; CDR3: CASSYSRYNEQFF
size: few; D: TRBD2; J: TRBJ2-1; V: TRBV12-3/TRBV12-4; DNA: TGTGCCAGCAGTTCGGATAGCGGGAGGGCCTCCGATGAGCAGTTCTTC; CDR3: CASSSDSGRASDEQFF
size: NA; D: NA; J: TRBJ2-7; V: TRBV28; DNA: TGTGCCTTAGGGGGTCGGGACGAGCAGTACTTC; CDR3: CALGGRDEQYF
size: NA; D: TRBD2; J: TRBJ2-1; V: TRBV11-3; DNA: TGTGCCAGCAGCTCCGGACTAGCGGGAGGGCCGCTCTATGAGCAGTTCTTC; CDR3: CASSSGLAGGPLYEQFF
size: few; D: NA; J: TRBJ1-4; V: TRBV19; DNA: TGTGCCAGTAAGACAGTCCAGAATGAAAAACTGTTTTTT; CDR3: CASKTVQNEKLFF
size: few; D: NA; J: TRBJ2-1; V: TRBV7-2; DNA: TGTGCCAGCAGCTTAGCGGGGATGGCCCCCGGGGATGAGCAGTTCTTC; CDR3: CASSLAGMAPGDEQFF
size: few; D: NA; J: TRBJ1-4; V: TRBV6-1; DNA: TGTGCCAGCATCCACCGAGGGGATGAAAAACTGTTTTTT; CDR3: CASIHRGDEKLFF
size: NA; D: NA; J: TRBJ1-2; V: TRBV6-1; DNA: TGTGCCAGCAGTACCCTCAGGGTTTGGACCCCACCGGGCTATGGCTACACCTTC; CDR3: CASSTLRVWTPPGYGYTF
size: few; D: TRBD1; J: TRBJ1-1; V: TRBV6-2/TRBV6-3; DNA: TGTGCCAGCGCCCGGGACAGAAATTCTGAAGCTTTCTTT; CDR3: CASARDRNSEAFF
size: NA; D: NA; J: TRBJ1-1; V: TRBV18; DNA: TGTGCCAGCTCACCACCGCAGGGTACAAGGATCACTGAAGCTTTCTTT; CDR3: CASSPPQGTRITEAFF
size: NA; D: TRBD1; J: TRBJ1-1; V: TRBV20-1; DNA: TGCAGTGCTAGAATGACCGGGACAGGGTACACTGAAGCTTTCTTT; CDR3: CSARMTGTGYTEAFF
size: NA; D: TRBD1; J: TRBJ1-2; V: TRBV5-1; DNA: TGCGCCAGCAGCTTAACCGACAGGGAGCACGGCTACACCTTC; CDR3: CASSLTDREHGYTF
size: NA; D: NA; J: TRBJ1-5; V: TRBV6-2/TRBV6-3; DNA: TGTGCCAGCAGTTACGTTGAAAGGCGCTCGCCCCAGCATTTT; CDR3: CASSYVERRSPQHF
size: few; D: NA; J: TRBJ2-3; V: TRBV7-9; DNA: TGTGCCAGCAGCCCCCCGGCTAGCGGCACAGATACGCAGTATTTT; CDR3: CASSPPASGTDTQYF
size: NA; D: NA; J: TRBJ2-1; V: TRBV27; DNA: TGTGCCAGTCGGACCTGGGGAATGAGCAATGAGCAGTTCTTC; CDR3: CASRTWGMSNEQFF
size: few; D: NA; J: TRBJ2-3; V: TRBV27; DNA: TGTGCCAGCAGTTTGAGGGGTCCCCCAGATACGCAGTATTTT; CDR3: CASSLRGPPDTQYF
size: NA; D: NA; J: TRBJ2-7; V: TRBV20-1; DNA: TGCAGTGCTAGAGCCGGCGGGACTCCGACCTACGAGCAGTACTTC; CDR3: CSARAGGTPTYEQYF
size: NA; D: NA; J: TRBJ1-1; V: TRBV6-5; DNA: TGTGCCAGCAGTTACTCGATCGTCTCGGGCACTGAAGCTTTCTTT; CDR3: CASSYSIVSGTEAFF